What follows are 16 T cell receptor beta chains derived from one specimen sequenced in a study of identical twins (dated by TCRdb to about 2016). The method was 5' RACE. For sequencing, an Illumina HiSeq 2000 was employed. TCRdb redid the processing of the public reads, applying fastp at Q25 and MiXCR, and retained in-frame beta chains. Identical CDR3 proteins give one entry, which carries the most common genes and DNA. The sample has about 100,000 distinct CDR3 sequences on record, about 6.1% of them singletons. 10% to 15% of the sample is in the top ten clones. Sequencing was carried out using memory T cells sorted from blood. What this sample's cell subset or site label stands for: CD45RO+ enriched T cells. The receptors were gathered from a woman in her forties or fifties in good health.

The V call is TRBV2, the J call TRBJ2-3; D gene uncertain. Trimming shortened V by 6 bases and J by 0 bases, and 13 bases separated the two germline ends. CDR3 length: 15 residues. Germline-derived CDR1 and CDR2 are SNHLY and FYNNEI. The chain's CDR3 is CASSRSRISTDTQYF. CDR3 sequence (DNA): TGTGCCAGCAGCCGTTCCCGAATCAGCACAGATACGCAGTATTTT.

The rearrangement uses TRBV5-4 and TRBJ1-2; D ambiguous. V lost 4 bases and J 0 bases, leaving 19 bases between the germline ends. CDR3 length equals 17 residues. In germline, CDR1 is SGHNT, CDR2 YYREEE (reference sequence). The CDR3 nucleotides are TGTGCCAGCAGCGCGCACCACAAGGGTAGAGCTAACTATGGCTACACCTTC. Protein product: CASSAHHKGRANYGYTF.

Details on this clonotype: One junction end disagrees with the germline gene, perhaps due to a read error. The chain has TRBV20-1 and TRBJ2-5; 10 bases agree with TRBD2. Germline V CDR1 and CDR2: DFQATT, SNEGSKA (reference sequence). The CDR3 covers 13 residues. For the CDR3, the DNA is TGTAGTGCTAGCGGGGGCTCGGGAGAGACCCAGTACTTC. Encoded protein: CSASGGSGETQYF.

This clonotype has at least ten counts. V is TRBV12-3 or TRBV12-4 and J is TRBJ1-5; 12 bases are a match to TRBD1. Trimming cost V 6 bases and J 7 bases; bases outside gene matches: 4. This CDR3 is built from 14 residues. DNA for the CDR3: TGTGCCAGCAGGACCGGGACAGGGGGCCAGCCCCAGCATTTT. It encodes CASRTGTGGQPQHF.

This clonotype was counted at least ten times. This rearrangement joins TRBV9 to TRBJ2-5; D might be TRBD2 (6 bases). Trimming removed 3 bases from V and 7 bases from J, with 10 bases in between. Germline values: CDR1 SGDLS, CDR2 YYNGEE. The CDR3 sequence is 12 residues long. The CDR3 loop is CASSAAGGTQYF. The CDR3 DNA is TGTGCCAGCAGCGCAGCCGGGGGGACCCAGTACTTC.

In this sample, this clonotype turned up many times. The chain has TRBV7-2 and TRBJ2-7, with 11 bases matching TRBD2. Unmatched junction bases numbered 6, after V lost 6 bases and J lost 2 bases. The CDR3 is made up of 15 amino acids. The germline V gene encodes CDR1 SGHTA and CDR2 FQGNSA. The DNA for the CDR3 is TGTGCCAGCAGTTACCTAGCGGGAGGAACCTACGAGCAGTACTTC. Encoded protein: CASSYLAGGTYEQYF. Full variable domain (remainder filled in from reference TRBV7-2 and TRBJ2-7): GAGVSQSPSNKVTEKGKDVELRCDPISGHTALYWYRQSLGQGLEFLIYFQGNSAPDKSGLPSDRFSAERTGGSVSTLTIQRTQQEDSAVYLCASSYLAGGTYEQYFGPGTRLTVT.

This clonotype was recorded at least ten times. The CDR3 region has the DNA TGCAGTGCCCCGGATAGCGGCGATACGCAGTATTTT. Amino acid sequence: CSAPDSGDTQYF. This rearrangement joins TRBV20-1 to TRBJ2-3; a possible D gene is TRBD2 (6 bases). V dropped 6 bases and J dropped 6 bases, with 13 bases sitting between them. Germline CDR1 DFQATT, CDR2 SNEGSKA (reference sequence). The CDR3 sequence is 12 residues long.

Concerning this clonotype: Germline is not matched at one junction end, which may reflect a read error. The gene calls are TRBV7-8 and TRBJ2-2, with TRBD2 matching 8 bases. Germline values: CDR1 SGHVS, CDR2 FQNEAQ. This CDR3 spans 16 amino acids. The CDR3: CASTLPWSGSTGELFF. The CDR3 DNA reads TGTGCCAGCACCTTACCCTGGAGCGGGAGCACCGGGGAGCTGTTTTTT.

V is TRBV3-1 and J is TRBJ1-5, with D unresolved. Germline CDR1 reads LGHDT; CDR2 reads YNNKEL (reference sequence). Trimming took off 0 bases at V and 4 bases at J, with 10 bases between the two ends. CDR3 length equals 15 residues. The CDR3, as DNA: TGTGCCAGCAGCCAAGATCACAGTAGAAATCAGCCCCAGCATTTT. The encoded protein is CASSQDHSRNQPQHF.

The chain carries TRBV27 and TRBJ1-4; TRBD1 might be the D (5 bases). This CDR3 region has 14 residues. The germline CDR1 and CDR2 sequences are MNHEY and SMNVEV (reference sequence). V lost 5 bases and J lost 7, with 14 bases in between. The CDR3 coding sequence is TGTGCCAGCAGTCGGGTTGGAGGGGCTGAAAAACTGTTTTTT. Protein product: CASSRVGGAEKLFF.

This clonotype was counted only a few times. The gene calls are TRBV7-9 and TRBJ2-1; maybe TRBD2 (7 bases). Germline lookup yields CDR1 SEHNR and CDR2 FQNEAQ (reference sequence). V lost 8 bases and J lost 6, with 14 bases in between. The CDR3 loop spans 13 amino acids. CDR3 sequence (DNA): TGTGCCAGCCAGCTTGGGGGGGCCAATGAGCAGTTCTTC. Its translation is CASQLGGANEQFF.

This clonotype was counted many times. CDR3 protein: CASGTSGINEQFF. The CDR3 bases are TGTGCCAGCGGGACTAGCGGGATCAATGAGCAGTTCTTC. The V gene is TRBV10-3, the J gene TRBJ2-1; 13 bases line up with TRBD2. The V and J ends lost 10 bases and 6 bases, in that order; junction bases with no gene match: 3. Germline V CDR1 and CDR2: ENHRY, SYGVKD. The CDR3 length is 13 residues.

CDR3 DNA sequence: TGCAGTGCTAGCCCTGGGGGCGGTCCCACTACGAAGCAGTACTTC. Residues: CSASPGGGPTTKQYF. The genes are TRBV20-1 and TRBJ2-7; D possibly corresponds to TRBD1 (6 bases). This CDR3 comprises 15 residues. CDR1 and CDR2 (germline): DFQATT, SNEGSKA (reference sequence). The V and J ends lost 3 bases and 8 bases respectively, with 23 bases between them.

This clonotype was found many times. The chain links TRBV12-3 or TRBV12-4 to TRBJ2-2, with D perhaps TRBD2 (6 bases). The CDR3 spans 15 residues. V lost 4 bases and J lost 5, with 14 bases in between. The DNA of the CDR3 is TGTGCCAGCAGTTCGCGGCGGGATATTACCGGGGAGCTGTTTTTT. Translation gives CASSSRRDITGELFF.

This clonotype was picked up a small number of times. The rearrangement uses TRBV12-3 or TRBV12-4 and TRBJ1-2, with 7 positions matching TRBD1. Germline trimming cut 2 bases from V and 4 bases from J; bases unmatched to any gene: 4. CDR3 length equals 14 residues. CDR3 sequence (DNA): TGTGCCAGCAGTTTACTCAGGGGGGGCTATGGCTACACCTTC. Protein product: CASSLLRGGYGYTF.

This clonotype was counted at least ten times. V and J are TRBV7-6 and TRBJ1-1, with D possibly TRBD1 on 6 matching bases. The CDR3 covers 16 residues. The V and J ends lost 1 base and 4 bases respectively, with 16 bases between them. Germline V gives CDR1 SGHVS, CDR2 FNYEAQ. In nucleotides, the CDR3 is TGTGCCAGCAGCTTAGGCATACAGGGCAGCGGCACTGAAGCTTTCTTT. Its protein is CASSLGIQGSGTEAFF.